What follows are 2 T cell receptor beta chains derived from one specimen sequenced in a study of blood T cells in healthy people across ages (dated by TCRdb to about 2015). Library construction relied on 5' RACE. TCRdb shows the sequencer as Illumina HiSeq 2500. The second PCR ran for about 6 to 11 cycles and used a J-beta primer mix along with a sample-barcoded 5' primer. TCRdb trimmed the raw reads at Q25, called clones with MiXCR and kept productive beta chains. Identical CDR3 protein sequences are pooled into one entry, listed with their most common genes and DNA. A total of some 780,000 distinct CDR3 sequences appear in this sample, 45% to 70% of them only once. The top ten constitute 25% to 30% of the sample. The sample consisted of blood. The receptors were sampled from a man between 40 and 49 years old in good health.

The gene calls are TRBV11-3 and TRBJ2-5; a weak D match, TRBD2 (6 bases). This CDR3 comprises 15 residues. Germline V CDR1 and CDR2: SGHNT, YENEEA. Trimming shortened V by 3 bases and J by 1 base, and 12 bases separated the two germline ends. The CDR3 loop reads CASSFGGGFQETQYF. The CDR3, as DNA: TGTGCCAGCAGCTTTGGGGGAGGATTCCAAGAGACCCAGTACTTC.

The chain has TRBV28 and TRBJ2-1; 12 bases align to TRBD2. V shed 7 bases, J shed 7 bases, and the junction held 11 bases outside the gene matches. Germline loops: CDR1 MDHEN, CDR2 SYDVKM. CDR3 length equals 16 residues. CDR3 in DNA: TGTGCCAGCACCAATGGGCTAGCGGGGGGGTGGAATGAGCAGTTCTTC. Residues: CASTNGLAGGWNEQFF.